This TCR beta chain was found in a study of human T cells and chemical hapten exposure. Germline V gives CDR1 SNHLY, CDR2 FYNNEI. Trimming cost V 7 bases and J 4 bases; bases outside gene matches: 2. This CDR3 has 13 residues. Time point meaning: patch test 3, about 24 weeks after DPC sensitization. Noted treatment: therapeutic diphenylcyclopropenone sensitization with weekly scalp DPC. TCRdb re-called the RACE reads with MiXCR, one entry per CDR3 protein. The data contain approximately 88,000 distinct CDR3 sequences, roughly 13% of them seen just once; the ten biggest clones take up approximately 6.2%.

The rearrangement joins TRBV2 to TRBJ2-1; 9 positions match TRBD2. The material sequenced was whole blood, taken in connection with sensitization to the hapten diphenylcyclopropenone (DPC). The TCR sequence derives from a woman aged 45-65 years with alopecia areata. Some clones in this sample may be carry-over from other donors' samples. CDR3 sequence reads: CASKREAYNEQFF. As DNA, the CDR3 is TGTGCCAGCAAGCGGGAGGCTTACAATGAGCAGTTCTTC.